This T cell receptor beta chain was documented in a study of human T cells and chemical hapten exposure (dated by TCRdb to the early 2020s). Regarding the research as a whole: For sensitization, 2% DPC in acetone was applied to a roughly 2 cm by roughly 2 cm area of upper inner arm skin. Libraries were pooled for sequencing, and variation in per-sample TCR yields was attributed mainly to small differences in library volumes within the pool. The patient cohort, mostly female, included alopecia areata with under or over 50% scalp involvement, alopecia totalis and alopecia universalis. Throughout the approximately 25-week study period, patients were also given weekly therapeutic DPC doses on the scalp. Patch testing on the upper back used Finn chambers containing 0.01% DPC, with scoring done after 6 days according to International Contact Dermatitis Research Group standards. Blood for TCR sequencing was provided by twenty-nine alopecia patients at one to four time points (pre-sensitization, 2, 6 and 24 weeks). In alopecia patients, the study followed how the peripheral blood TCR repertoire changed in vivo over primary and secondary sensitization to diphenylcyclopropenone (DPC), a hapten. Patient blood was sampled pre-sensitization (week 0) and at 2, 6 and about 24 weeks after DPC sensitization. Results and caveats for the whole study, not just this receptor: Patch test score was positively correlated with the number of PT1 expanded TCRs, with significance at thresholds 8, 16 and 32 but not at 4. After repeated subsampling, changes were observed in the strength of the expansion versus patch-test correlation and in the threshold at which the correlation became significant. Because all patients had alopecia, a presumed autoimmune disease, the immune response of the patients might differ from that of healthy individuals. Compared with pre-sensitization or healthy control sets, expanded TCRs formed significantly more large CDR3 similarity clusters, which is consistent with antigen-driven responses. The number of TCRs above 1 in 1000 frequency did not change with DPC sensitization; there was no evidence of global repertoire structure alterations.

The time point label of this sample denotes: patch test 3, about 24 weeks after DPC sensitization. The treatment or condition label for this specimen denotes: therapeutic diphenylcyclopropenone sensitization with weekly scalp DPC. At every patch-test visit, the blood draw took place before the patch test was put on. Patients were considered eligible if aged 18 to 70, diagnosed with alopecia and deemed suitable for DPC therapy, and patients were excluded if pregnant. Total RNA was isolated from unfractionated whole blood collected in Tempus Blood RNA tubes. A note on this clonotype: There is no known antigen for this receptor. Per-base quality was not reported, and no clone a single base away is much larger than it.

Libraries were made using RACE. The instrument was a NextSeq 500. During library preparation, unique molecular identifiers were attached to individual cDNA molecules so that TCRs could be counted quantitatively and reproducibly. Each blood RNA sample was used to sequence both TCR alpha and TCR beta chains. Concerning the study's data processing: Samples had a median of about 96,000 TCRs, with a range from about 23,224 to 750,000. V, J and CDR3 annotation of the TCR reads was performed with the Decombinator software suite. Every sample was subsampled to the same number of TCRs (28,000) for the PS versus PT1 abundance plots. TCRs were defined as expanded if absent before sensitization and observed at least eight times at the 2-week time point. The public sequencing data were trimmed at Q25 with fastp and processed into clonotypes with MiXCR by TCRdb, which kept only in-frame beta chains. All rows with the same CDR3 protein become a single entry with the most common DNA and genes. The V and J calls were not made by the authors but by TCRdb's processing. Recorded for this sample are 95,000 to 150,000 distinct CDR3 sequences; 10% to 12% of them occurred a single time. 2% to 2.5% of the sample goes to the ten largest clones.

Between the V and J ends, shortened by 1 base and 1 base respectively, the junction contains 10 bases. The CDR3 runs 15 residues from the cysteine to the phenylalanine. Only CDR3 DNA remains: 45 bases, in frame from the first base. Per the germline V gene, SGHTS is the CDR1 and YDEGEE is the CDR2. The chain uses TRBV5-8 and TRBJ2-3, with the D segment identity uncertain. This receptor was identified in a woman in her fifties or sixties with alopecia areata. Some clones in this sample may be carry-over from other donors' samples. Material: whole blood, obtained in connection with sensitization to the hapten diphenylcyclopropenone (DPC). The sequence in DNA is TGTGCCAGCAGCTTGAAAAGGGCTCGCACAGATACGCAGTATTTT. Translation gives CASSLKRARTDTQYF.